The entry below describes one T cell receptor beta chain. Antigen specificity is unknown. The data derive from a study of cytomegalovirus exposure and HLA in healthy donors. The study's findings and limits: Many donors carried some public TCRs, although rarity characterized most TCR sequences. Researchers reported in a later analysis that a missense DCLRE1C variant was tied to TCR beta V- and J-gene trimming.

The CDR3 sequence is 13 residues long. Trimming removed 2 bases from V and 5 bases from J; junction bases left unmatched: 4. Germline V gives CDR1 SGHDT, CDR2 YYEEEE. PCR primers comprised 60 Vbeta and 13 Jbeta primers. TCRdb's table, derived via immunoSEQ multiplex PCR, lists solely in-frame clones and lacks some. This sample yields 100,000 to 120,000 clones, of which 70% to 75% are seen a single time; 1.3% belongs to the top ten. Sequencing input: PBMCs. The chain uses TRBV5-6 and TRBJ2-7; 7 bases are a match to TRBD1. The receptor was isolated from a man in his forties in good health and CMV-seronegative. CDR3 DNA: TGTGCCAGCAGCTTTAACAGGGGACACGAGCAGTACTTC. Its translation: CASSFNRGHEQYF.